This T cell receptor beta chain was captured in a study of T cell responses to AZD1222 COVID-19 vaccine. Across the whole study: Pooling of second doses given at about 4 or about 12 weeks was done.

Using immunoSEQ multiplex PCR, the repertoire was profiled, and TCRdb retains in-frame clones only, with some absent. The table lists tens of thousands of clones, around 90% of them singletons. Study-level findings and limits: Repertoire collection took place solely once the T cell response had peaked. Donors were mostly white British, more females; clonal diversity possibly underestimated.

A remark on this clone: Its antigen is still unknown.

V was trimmed by 4 bases and J by 2 bases, leaving 8 bases between them. Germline loops: CDR1 SNHLY, CDR2 FYNNEI. CDR3 length equals 13 residues. This sequence joins TRBV2 and TRBJ1-2; D unresolved. This TCR was sampled from an adult in good health. Specimen: peripheral blood, collected on day 0 of AZD1222 vaccination. CDR3 loop: CASSVVENYGYTF. CDR3 nucleotide sequence: TGTGCCAGCAGTGTGGTAGAGAACTATGGCTACACCTTC.